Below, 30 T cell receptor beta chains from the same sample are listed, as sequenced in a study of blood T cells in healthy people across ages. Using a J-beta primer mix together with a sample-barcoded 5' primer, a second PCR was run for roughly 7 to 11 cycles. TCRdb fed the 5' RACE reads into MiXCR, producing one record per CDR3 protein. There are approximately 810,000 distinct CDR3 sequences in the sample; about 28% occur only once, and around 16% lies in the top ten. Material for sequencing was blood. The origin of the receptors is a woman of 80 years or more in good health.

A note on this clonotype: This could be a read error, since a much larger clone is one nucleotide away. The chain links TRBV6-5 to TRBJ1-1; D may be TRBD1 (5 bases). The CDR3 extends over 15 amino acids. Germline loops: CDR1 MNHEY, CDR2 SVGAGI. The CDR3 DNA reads TGTGCCAGCAGCCGGGACGTCGGGGGGAACGCTGAAGCTTTCTTT. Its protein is CASSRDVGGNAEAFF.

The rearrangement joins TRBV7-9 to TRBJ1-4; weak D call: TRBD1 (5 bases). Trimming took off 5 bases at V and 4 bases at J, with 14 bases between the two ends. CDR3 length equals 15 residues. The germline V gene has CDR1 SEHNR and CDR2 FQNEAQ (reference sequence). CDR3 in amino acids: CASSIRGVFNEKLFF. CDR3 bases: TGTGCCAGCAGCATTCGAGGGGTGTTTAATGAAAAACTGTTTTTT.

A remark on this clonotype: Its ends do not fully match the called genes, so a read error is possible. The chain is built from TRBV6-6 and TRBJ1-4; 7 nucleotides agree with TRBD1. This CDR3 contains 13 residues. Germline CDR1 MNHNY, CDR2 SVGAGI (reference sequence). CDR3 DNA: TGTGCCAGCAGTTCCAGGGGGTCAGAAAAACGGTTTTTT. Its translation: CASSSRGSEKRFF.

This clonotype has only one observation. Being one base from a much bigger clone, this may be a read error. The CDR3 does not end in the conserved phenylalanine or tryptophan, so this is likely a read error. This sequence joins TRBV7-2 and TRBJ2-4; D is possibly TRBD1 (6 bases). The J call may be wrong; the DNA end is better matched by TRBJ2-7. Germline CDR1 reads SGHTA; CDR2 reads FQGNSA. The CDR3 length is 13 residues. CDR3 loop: CASSSGHVSEQYC. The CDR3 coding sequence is TGTGCCAGCAGCTCGGGACATGTCTCCGAGCAGTACTGC.

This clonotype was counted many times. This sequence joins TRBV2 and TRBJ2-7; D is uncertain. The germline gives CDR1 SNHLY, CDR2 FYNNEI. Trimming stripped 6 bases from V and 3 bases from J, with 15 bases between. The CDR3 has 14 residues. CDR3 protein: CASRVSRHDYEQYF. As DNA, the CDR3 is TGTGCCAGCAGGGTAAGCCGACACGACTACGAGCAGTACTTC.

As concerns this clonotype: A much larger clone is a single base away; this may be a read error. CDR3 sequence reads: CSARRSPQETQYF. The DNA of the CDR3 is TGCAGTGCTCGGCGGTCCCCCCAAGAGACCCAGTACTTC. The V gene is TRBV20-1, the J gene TRBJ2-5; D not resolved. V lost 5 bases to trimming and J lost 1 base, with 11 bases between them. The CDR3 is 13 residues long. Germline CDR1 is DFQATT and CDR2 is SNEGSKA (reference sequence).

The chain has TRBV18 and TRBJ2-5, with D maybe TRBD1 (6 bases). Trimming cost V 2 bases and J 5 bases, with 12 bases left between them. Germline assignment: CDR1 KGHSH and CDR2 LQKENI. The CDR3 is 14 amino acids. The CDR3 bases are TGTGCCAGCTCACCAAGAACAGGGTGGGAGACCCAGTACTTC. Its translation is CASSPRTGWETQYF.

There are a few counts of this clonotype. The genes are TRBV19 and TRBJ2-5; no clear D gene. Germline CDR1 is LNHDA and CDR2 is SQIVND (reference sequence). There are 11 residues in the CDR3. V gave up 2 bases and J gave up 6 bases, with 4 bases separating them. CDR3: CASSIRQTQYF. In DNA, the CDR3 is TGTGCCAGTAGTATACGGCAGACCCAGTACTTC.

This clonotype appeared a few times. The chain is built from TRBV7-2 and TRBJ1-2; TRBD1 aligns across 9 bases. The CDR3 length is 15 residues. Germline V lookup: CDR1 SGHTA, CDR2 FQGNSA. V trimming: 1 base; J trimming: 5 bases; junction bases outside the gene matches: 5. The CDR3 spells CASSLVSGTGYGYTF. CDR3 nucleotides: TGTGCCAGCAGCTTAGTGTCCGGGACAGGGTATGGCTACACCTTC.

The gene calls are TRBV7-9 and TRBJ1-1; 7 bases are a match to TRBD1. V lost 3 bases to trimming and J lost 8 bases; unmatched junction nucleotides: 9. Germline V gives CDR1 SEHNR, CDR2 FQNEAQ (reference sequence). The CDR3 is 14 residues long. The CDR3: CASSFTGVGSEAFF. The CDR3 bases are TGTGCCAGCAGCTTCACAGGGGTGGGGTCGGAAGCTTTCTTT.

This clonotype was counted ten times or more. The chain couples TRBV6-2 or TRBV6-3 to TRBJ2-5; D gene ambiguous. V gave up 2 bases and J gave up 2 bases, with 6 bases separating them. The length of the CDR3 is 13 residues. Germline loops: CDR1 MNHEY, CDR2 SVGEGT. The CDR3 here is CASSYLQQETQYF. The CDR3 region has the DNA TGTGCCAGCAGTTACCTACAGCAAGAGACCCAGTACTTC.

CDR3: CASKGRTTDTQYF. In DNA form, the CDR3 reads TGCGCCAGCAAGGGACGTACGACAGATACGCAGTATTTT. The chain couples TRBV10-1 to TRBJ2-3, with D tentatively TRBD1 or TRBD2 (5 bases each). The CDR3 runs to 13 residues. Germline CDR1 is WNHNN and CDR2 is SYGVQD (reference sequence). V was clipped by 7 bases and J by 3 bases, with 11 bases between them.

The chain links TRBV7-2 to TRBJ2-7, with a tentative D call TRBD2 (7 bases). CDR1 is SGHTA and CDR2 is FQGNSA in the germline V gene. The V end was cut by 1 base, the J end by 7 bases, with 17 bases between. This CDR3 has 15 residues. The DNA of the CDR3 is TGTGCCAGCAGCTTAGATAGGGGGGGATACAATGAGCAGTACTTC. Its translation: CASSLDRGGYNEQYF.

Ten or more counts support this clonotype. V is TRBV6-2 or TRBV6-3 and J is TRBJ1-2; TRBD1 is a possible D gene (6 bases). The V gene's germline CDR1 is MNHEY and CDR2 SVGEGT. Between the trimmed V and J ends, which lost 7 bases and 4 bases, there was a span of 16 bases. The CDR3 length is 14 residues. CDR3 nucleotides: TGTGCCAGCACTACAACGGACAGTTTCTATGGCTACACCTTC. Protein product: CASTTTDSFYGYTF.

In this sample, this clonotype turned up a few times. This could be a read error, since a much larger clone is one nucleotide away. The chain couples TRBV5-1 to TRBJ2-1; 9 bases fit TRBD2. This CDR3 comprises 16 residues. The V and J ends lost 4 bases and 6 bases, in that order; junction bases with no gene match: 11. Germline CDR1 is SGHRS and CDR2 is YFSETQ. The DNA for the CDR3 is TGCGCCAGCAGCCCGCCCCGGGAGCGGGGGGCCAATGAGCAGTTCTTC. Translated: CASSPPRERGANEQFF. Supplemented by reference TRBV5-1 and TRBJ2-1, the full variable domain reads KAGVTQTPRYLIKTRGQQVTLSCSPISGHRSVSWYQQTPGQGLQFLFEYFSETQRNKGNFPGRFSGRQFSNSRSEMNVSTLELGDSALYLCASSPPRERGANEQFFGPGTRLTVL.

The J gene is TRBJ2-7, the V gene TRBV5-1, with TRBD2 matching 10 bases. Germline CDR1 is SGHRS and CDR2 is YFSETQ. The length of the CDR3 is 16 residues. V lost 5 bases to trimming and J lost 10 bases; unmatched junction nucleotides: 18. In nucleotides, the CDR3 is TGCGCCAGCAGTCTTCCTAGCGGGGGCCAACAAGAGATCCAGTACTTC. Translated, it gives CASSLPSGGQQEIQYF.

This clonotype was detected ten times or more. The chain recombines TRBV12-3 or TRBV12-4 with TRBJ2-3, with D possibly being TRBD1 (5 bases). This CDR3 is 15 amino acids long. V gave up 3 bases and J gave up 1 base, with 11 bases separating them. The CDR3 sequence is CASSFIPGRTDTQYF. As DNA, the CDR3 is TGTGCCAGCAGTTTTATCCCAGGGCGCACAGATACGCAGTATTTT.

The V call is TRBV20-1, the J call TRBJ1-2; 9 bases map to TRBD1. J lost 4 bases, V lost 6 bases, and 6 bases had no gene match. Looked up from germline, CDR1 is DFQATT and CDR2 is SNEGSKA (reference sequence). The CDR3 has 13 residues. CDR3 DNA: TGCAGTGCCCCGACAGGGGGAACCTATGGCTACACCTTC. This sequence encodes CSAPTGGTYGYTF.

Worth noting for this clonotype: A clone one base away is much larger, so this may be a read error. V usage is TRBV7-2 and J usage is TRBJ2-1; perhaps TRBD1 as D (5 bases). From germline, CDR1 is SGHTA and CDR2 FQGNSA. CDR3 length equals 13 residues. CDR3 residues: CASSPPGRNGQFF. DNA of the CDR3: TGTGCCAGCAGCCCCCCAGGGCGCAATGGGCAGTTCTTC.

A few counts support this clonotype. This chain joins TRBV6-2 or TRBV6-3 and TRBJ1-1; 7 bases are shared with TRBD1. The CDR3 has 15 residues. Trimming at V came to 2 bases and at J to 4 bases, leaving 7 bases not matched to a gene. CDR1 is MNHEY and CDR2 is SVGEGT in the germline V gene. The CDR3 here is CASSYPHRGSTEAFF. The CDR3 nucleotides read TGTGCCAGCAGTTACCCACACAGGGGTTCCACTGAAGCTTTCTTT.

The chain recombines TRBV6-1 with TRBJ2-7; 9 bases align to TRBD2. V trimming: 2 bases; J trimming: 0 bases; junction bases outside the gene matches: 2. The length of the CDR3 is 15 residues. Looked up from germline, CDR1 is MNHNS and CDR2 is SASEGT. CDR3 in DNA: TGTGCCAGCAGTGAACAGACTAGCGGCTCCTACGAGCAGTACTTC. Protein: CASSEQTSGSYEQYF.

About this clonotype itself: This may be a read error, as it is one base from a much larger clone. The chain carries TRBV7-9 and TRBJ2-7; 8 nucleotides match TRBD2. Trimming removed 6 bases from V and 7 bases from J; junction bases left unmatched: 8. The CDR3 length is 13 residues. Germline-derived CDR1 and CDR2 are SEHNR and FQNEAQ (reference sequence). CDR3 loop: CASSEAGVGEQYF. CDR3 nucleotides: TGTGCCAGCAGTGAAGCGGGGGTGGGAGAGCAGTACTTC.

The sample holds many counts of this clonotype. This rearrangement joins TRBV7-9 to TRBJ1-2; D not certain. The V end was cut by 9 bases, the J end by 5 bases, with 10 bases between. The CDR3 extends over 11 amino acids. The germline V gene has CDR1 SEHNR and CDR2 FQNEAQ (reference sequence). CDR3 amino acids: CASGGYYGYTF. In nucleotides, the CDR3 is TGTGCCAGTGGAGGGTATTATGGCTACACCTTC.

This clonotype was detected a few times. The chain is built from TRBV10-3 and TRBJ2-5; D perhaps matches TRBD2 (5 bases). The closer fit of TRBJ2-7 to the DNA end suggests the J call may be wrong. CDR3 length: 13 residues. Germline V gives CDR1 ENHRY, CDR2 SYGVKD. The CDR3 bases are TGTGCCATCAGTAGGGAGCTAGTCCTCGAGCAGTACTTC. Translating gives CAISRELVLEQYF.

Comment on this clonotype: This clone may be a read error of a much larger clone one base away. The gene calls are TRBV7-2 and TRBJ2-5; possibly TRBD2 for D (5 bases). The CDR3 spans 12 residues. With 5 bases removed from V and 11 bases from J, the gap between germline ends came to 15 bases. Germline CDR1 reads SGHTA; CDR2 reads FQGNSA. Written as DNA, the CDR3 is TGTGCCAGCAGCCAGTCGGGATTGAGGCAGTACTTC. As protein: CASSQSGLRQYF. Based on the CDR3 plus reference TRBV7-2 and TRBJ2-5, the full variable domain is GAGVSQSPSNKVTEKGKDVELRCDPISGHTALYWYRQSLGQGLEFLIYFQGNSAPDKSGLPSDRFSAERTGGSVSTLTIQRTQQEDSAVYLCASSQSGLRQYFGPGTRLLVL.

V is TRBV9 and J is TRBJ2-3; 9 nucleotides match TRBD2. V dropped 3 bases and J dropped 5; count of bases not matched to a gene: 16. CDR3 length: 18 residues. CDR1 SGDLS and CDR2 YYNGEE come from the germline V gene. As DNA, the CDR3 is TGTGCCAGCAGCGCCACCGCGGACCGCGGGAGGGGCGGAGATACGCAGTATTTT. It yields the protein CASSATADRGRGGDTQYF. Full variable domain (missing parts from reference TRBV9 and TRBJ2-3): DSGVTQTPKHLITATGQRVTLRCSPRSGDLSVYWYQQSLDQGLQFLIQYYNGEERAKGNILERFSAQQFPDLHSELNLSSLELGDSALYFCASSATADRGRGGDTQYFGPGTRLTVL.

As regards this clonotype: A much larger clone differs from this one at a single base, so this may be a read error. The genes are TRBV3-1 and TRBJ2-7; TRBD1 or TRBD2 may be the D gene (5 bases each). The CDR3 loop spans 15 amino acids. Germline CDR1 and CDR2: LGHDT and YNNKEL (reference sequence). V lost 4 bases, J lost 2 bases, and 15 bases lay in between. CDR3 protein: CASSRGLGTPYEQYF. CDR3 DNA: TGTGCCAGCAGCCGAGGGCTCGGGACCCCCTACGAGCAGTACTTC.

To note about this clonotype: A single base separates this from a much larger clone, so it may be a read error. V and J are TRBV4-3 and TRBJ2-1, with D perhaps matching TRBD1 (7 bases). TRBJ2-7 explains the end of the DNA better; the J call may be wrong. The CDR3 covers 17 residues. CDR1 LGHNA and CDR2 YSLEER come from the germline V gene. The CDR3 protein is CASSQDLDRDLGNEQYF. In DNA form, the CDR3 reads TGCGCCAGCAGCCAAGATCTTGACAGGGACTTGGGCAATGAGCAGTACTTC.

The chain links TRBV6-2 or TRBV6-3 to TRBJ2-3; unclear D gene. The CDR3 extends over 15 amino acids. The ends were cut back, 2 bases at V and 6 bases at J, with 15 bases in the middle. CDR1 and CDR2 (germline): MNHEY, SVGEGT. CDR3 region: CASSYAATLGDTQYF. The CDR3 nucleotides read TGTGCCAGCAGTTACGCCGCGACTCTAGGGGATACGCAGTATTTT.

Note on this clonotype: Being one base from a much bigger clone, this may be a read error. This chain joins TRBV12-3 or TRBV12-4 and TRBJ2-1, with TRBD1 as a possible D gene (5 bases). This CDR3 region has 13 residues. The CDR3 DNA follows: TGTGCCTGCAGTTTAATGCAGGGCAATGAGCAGTTCTTC. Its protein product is CACSLMQGNEQFF.